One and the same sample provided the 30 T cell receptor beta chains below, sequenced in a study of T cell repertoires in cytomegalovirus infection. These TCRs are of unknown antigen specificity. From the reads, TCRdb called clonotypes with MiXCR, one entry per CDR3 protein. The sample gives around 500,000 distinct CDR3 sequences, about 42% of which show up once; around 44% is in the top ten. The sequencing used cultured PBMCs, collected from culture after CMV antigen stimulation. The source is a human donor in good health (CMV status not recorded). Some clones in this sample may be carry-over from other donors' samples.

This chain joins TRBV7-9 and TRBJ1-1, with 7 bases fitting TRBD1. This CDR3 comprises 11 residues. Germline V gives CDR1 SEHNR, CDR2 FQNEAQ (reference sequence). J was trimmed by 8 bases and V by 3 bases; bases with no gene match: 0. CDR3 sequence: CASSLTGEAFF. CDR3 bases: TGTGCCAGCAGCTTGACAGGGGAAGCTTTCTTT.

This chain links TRBV6-2 or TRBV6-3 with TRBJ2-2; 8 nucleotides line up with TRBD2. Germline assignment: CDR1 MNHEY and CDR2 SVGEGT. The CDR3 is 18 amino acids. V gave up 2 bases and J gave up 2 bases; unmatched junction bases: 10. This CDR3 reads CASSYHRRGLANTGELFF. The DNA for the CDR3 is TGTGCCAGCAGTTACCATCGTCGAGGACTAGCCAACACCGGGGAGCTGTTTTTT.

V and J are TRBV15 and TRBJ2-5; D possibly corresponds to TRBD2 (5 bases). The V and J ends lost 2 bases and 1 base respectively, with 5 bases between them. Germline V CDR1 and CDR2: LNHNV, YYDKDF (reference sequence). This CDR3 has 13 amino acids. The DNA of the CDR3 is TGTGCCACCAGCAGACTAGCCCAAGAGACCCAGTACTTC. Translated: CATSRLAQETQYF.

The rearrangement links TRBV7-6 to TRBJ2-7; TRBD1 matches 7 bases. Germline-derived CDR1 and CDR2 are SGHVS and FNYEAQ. V shed 2 bases, J shed 3 bases, and the junction held 7 bases outside the gene matches. The CDR3 consists of 15 residues. The CDR3 sequence is CASSLNRGLGYEQYF. The CDR3 bases are TGTGCCAGCAGCTTAAACAGGGGTCTAGGCTACGAGCAGTACTTC.

The rearrangement links TRBV7-6 to TRBJ2-3; D not certain. The CDR3 contains 12 residues. Germline V gives CDR1 SGHVS, CDR2 FNYEAQ. The V gene lost 6 bases and the J gene lost 4 bases, with 8 bases spanning the gap. Written as DNA, the CDR3 is TGTGCCAGCAGAACGAACTCAGATACGCAGTATTTT. Its protein product is CASRTNSDTQYF.

The chain combines TRBV12-3 or TRBV12-4 with TRBJ2-1, with TRBD2 matching over 8 bases. CDR3 length: 14 residues. Trimming cost V 6 bases and J 8 bases; bases outside gene matches: 9. The CDR3 DNA follows: TGTGCCAGCAGGTCTCCGGGGGGGCCGGATGAGCAGTTCTTC. Amino acid sequence: CASRSPGGPDEQFF.

The chain recombines TRBV7-9 with TRBJ1-2; D gene ambiguous. Trimming removed 0 bases at V and 6 bases at J, with 11 bases between. CDR1 is SEHNR, CDR2 FQNEAQ, per germline (reference sequence). The CDR3 extends over 14 amino acids. CDR3 sequence: CASSLAPSTHGYTF. As DNA, the CDR3 is TGTGCCAGCAGCTTAGCCCCAAGTACCCATGGCTACACCTTC.

This clonotype was picked up many times. The chain couples TRBV7-2 to TRBJ1-2; the match to TRBD1 covers 10 bases. Germline values: CDR1 SGHTA, CDR2 FQGNSA. V lost 6 bases, J lost 6 bases, and 10 bases stayed unmatched. This CDR3 has 15 residues. CDR3 region: CASRRSGTGANGYTF. The CDR3 DNA reads as TGTGCCAGCAGGCGATCCGGGACAGGGGCAAATGGCTACACCTTC.

The V gene is TRBV29-1, the J gene TRBJ1-1, with D possibly matching TRBD1 (6 bases). This CDR3 spans 12 amino acids. Germline-derived CDR1 and CDR2 are SQVTM and ANQGSEA. Trimming removed 6 bases at V and 1 base at J, with 9 bases between. The chain's CDR3 is CSVGTRNTEAFF. CDR3 DNA: TGCAGCGTGGGGACACGGAACACTGAAGCTTTCTTT.

The chain combines TRBV6-1 with TRBJ2-2, with 7 bases lining up with TRBD2. Germline V gives CDR1 MNHNS, CDR2 SASEGT. This CDR3 is built from 15 residues. V was pared by 0 bases and J by 4 bases, with 2 bases of the junction left unmatched. The CDR3 region has the DNA TGTGCCAGCAGTGAAGCGGGAGGGAGCACCGGGGAGCTGTTTTTT. It translates to CASSEAGGSTGELFF.

The CDR3 protein is CASSPGQTTSTDTQYF. The DNA of the CDR3 is TGCGCCAGCAGCCCGGGACAAACCACTAGCACAGATACGCAGTATTTT. The V gene is TRBV5-1, the J gene TRBJ2-3; a weak D match, TRBD1 (6 bases). The germline V gene encodes CDR1 SGHRS and CDR2 YFSETQ. The CDR3 runs to 16 residues. The V and J ends lost 4 bases and 0 bases respectively, with 15 bases between them.

This chain links TRBV7-2 with TRBJ2-3, with D unclear. Germline assignment: CDR1 SGHTA and CDR2 FQGNSA. Trimming removed 3 bases at V and 6 bases at J, with 7 bases between. This CDR3 has 12 amino acids. This CDR3 is CASSFLGDTQYF. The CDR3 DNA reads as TGTGCCAGCAGCTTCCTCGGGGATACGCAGTATTTT.

The chain recombines TRBV7-4 with TRBJ2-3; D gene uncertain. The CDR3 length is 15 residues. Germline V gene lookup returns CDR1 SGHVT and CDR2 SQSDAQ. Trimming took 1 base from V and 7 from J, leaving 15 bases between them. The CDR3 reads CASSLVGGRRNTQYF. Here the CDR3 DNA reads TGTGCCAGCAGCTTAGTGGGCGGCAGGAGAAATACGCAGTATTTT. Supplemented by reference TRBV7-4 and TRBJ2-3, the full variable domain reads GAGVSQSPRYKVAKRGRDVALRCDSISGHVTLYWYRQTLGQGSEVLTYSQSDAQRDKSGRPSGRFSAERPERSVSTLKIQRTEQGDSAVYLCASSLVGGRRNTQYFGPGTRLTVL.

The chain is built from TRBV20-1 and TRBJ1-2, with D tentatively TRBD1 (5 bases). Germline loops: CDR1 DFQATT, CDR2 SNEGSKA (reference sequence). The length of the CDR3 is 13 residues. V was cut by 3 bases and J by 3 bases, with 11 bases left in between. Written as DNA, the CDR3 is TGCAGTGCTAGTTTCAGGGTAGACTATGGCTACACCTTC. This gives the protein CSASFRVDYGYTF.

The J gene is TRBJ1-5, the V gene TRBV6-2 or TRBV6-3; TRBD1 agrees at 10 bases. Germline CDR1 and CDR2: MNHEY and SVGEGT. V trimming: 0 bases; J trimming: 10 bases; junction bases outside the gene matches: 9. The CDR3 is 16 residues long. The CDR3 bases are TGTGCCAGCAGTTACTCGCGCGGACAGGGGGACGTTCCCCAGCATTTT. Translation: CASSYSRGQGDVPQHF.

The rearrangement uses TRBV10-3 and TRBJ1-5; no clear D gene. This CDR3 is 14 amino acids long. Trimming cost V 5 bases and J 0 bases, with 8 bases left between them. CDR1 and CDR2 from the germline V gene are ENHRY and SYGVKD. This CDR3 is CAISTQVSNQPQHF. The CDR3 nucleotides read TGTGCCATCAGTACCCAAGTTAGCAATCAGCCCCAGCATTTT.

The chain employs TRBV7-2 and TRBJ1-2; a weak D match, TRBD1 (6 bases). Germline CDR1 and CDR2: SGHTA and FQGNSA. V was pared by 5 bases and J by 5 bases, with 18 bases between. CDR3 size: 15 residues. The CDR3 DNA reads TGTGCCAGCAGCCGGGGGGCGCAGGCCTCTTATGGCTACACCTTC. It yields the protein CASSRGAQASYGYTF.

The V and J genes are TRBV6-6 and TRBJ2-3, with D tentatively TRBD1 or TRBD2 (6 bases each). The germline V gene encodes CDR1 MNHNY and CDR2 SVGAGI (reference sequence). V lost 5 bases and J 6 bases, leaving 18 bases between the germline ends. The CDR3 runs to 15 residues. The CDR3 sequence: CASSGRQGRPDTQYF. CDR3 nucleotides: TGTGCCAGCAGTGGGAGGCAGGGGCGTCCTGATACGCAGTATTTT.

This clonotype was counted only a few times. This rearrangement joins TRBV7-2 to TRBJ1-4; TRBD1 might be the D (5 bases). The ends were cut back, 5 bases at V and 5 bases at J, with 15 bases in the middle. CDR1 and CDR2 (germline): SGHTA, FQGNSA. The CDR3 runs to 15 residues. The CDR3 nucleotides are TGTGCCAGCAGCGCTAGGGTACAGGAAAATGAAAAACTGTTTTTT. This translates into CASSARVQENEKLFF. Complete variable domain (other parts from reference TRBV7-2 and TRBJ1-4): GAGVSQSPSNKVTEKGKDVELRCDPISGHTALYWYRQSLGQGLEFLIYFQGNSAPDKSGLPSDRFSAERTGGSVSTLTIQRTQQEDSAVYLCASSARVQENEKLFFGSGTQLSVL.

The chain joins TRBV18 to TRBJ1-2; D is unclear. The V and J ends lost 3 bases and 6 bases respectively, with 8 bases between them. Germline V gene sequence: CDR1 KGHSH, CDR2 LQKENI. This CDR3 region has 12 residues. CDR3 sequence (DNA): TGTGCCAGCTCACCCTCGATGGATGGCTACACCTTC. Translating gives CASSPSMDGYTF. The entire variable domain, with the rest obtained from reference TRBV18 and TRBJ1-2, is as follows: NAGVMQNPRHLVRRRGQEARLRCSPMKGHSHVYWYRQLPEEGLKFMVYLQKENIIDESGMPKERFSAEFPKEGPSILRIQQVVRGDSAAYFCASSPSMDGYTFGSGTRLTVV.

The genes are TRBV20-1 and TRBJ1-1, with TRBD1 as a possible D gene (6 bases). Deletions cut 2 bases from V and 4 bases from J, with 14 bases between. Germline V gene lookup returns CDR1 DFQATT and CDR2 SNEGSKA (reference sequence). The CDR3 has 14 amino acids. The CDR3 nucleotides read TGCAGTGCTAGAAGGAGCAGAGGGGGCACTGAAGCTTTCTTT. Encoded protein: CSARRSRGGTEAFF.

This clonotype came up a few times. Here the CDR3 reads CASSPQGIQPQHF. Here the CDR3 DNA reads TGTGCCAGCAGTCCACAGGGAATTCAGCCCCAGCATTTT. The J gene is TRBJ1-5, the V gene TRBV6-1; D may be TRBD1 (6 bases). Between the trimmed V and J ends, which lost 5 bases and 6 bases, there was a span of 11 bases. This CDR3 region has 13 residues. From germline, CDR1 is MNHNS and CDR2 SASEGT.

This clonotype was detected only a few times. The gene calls are TRBV12-3 or TRBV12-4 and TRBJ1-1, with a tentative D call TRBD1 (6 bases). CDR3 length equals 15 residues. V shed 5 bases and J shed 1 base, with 14 bases lying between them. This chain's CDR3 is CASSTLQGKNTEAFF. In DNA, the CDR3 is TGTGCCAGCAGTACGCTACAGGGAAAGAACACTGAAGCTTTCTTT.

This chain links TRBV12-3 or TRBV12-4 with TRBJ2-2, with a weak D call TRBD2 (6 bases). The germline V and J ends were trimmed by 6 bases and 0 bases, with 14 bases remaining between them. CDR3 length: 16 amino acids. The CDR3 DNA follows: TGTGCCAGCAGCTCGACTTGGGGGGCGAACACCGGGGAGCTGTTTTTT. Translation gives CASSSTWGANTGELFF.

This clonotype was seen more than once but under ten times. This chain uses TRBV7-2 with TRBJ2-1; 7 nucleotides line up with TRBD2. This CDR3 region has 15 residues. Germline assignment: CDR1 SGHTA and CDR2 FQGNSA. With 2 bases clipped from V and 9 bases from J, the junction kept 10 bases outside the gene matches. This CDR3 reads CASSLPPGGEGEQFF. Here the CDR3 DNA reads TGTGCCAGCAGCTTACCTCCTGGGGGGGAGGGTGAGCAGTTCTTC.

The chain employs TRBV27 and TRBJ1-5; 7 nucleotides align to TRBD1. This CDR3 is built from 16 residues. The trim removed 5 bases at V and 0 bases at J, leaving 7 bases unmatched. CDR1 and CDR2 (germline): MNHEY, SMNVEV (reference sequence). CDR3 nucleotides: TGTGCCAGCAGTGTGACAGGGCTTTATAGCAATCAGCCCCAGCATTTT. Translation gives CASSVTGLYSNQPQHF.

This clonotype was recorded at least ten times. The chain has TRBV7-2 and TRBJ2-2; 8 bases align to TRBD1. V shed 1 base and J 1 base; nucleotides not matched to a gene: 11. CDR3 size: 19 residues. The germline CDR1 and CDR2 sequences are SGHTA and FQGNSA. The CDR3, as DNA: TGTGCCAGCAGCTTAGTTTATAGATCAGGGGGCAAGAACACCGGGGAGCTGTTTTTT. Translated, it gives CASSLVYRSGGKNTGELFF. The variable domain in full, with the rest retrieved from reference TRBV7-2 and TRBJ2-2, is GAGVSQSPSNKVTEKGKDVELRCDPISGHTALYWYRQSLGQGLEFLIYFQGNSAPDKSGLPSDRFSAERTGGSVSTLTIQRTQQEDSAVYLCASSLVYRSGGKNTGELFFGEGSRLTVL.

This chain links TRBV7-2 with TRBJ2-7, with D perhaps matching TRBD2 (6 bases). The CDR3 extends over 15 amino acids. Germline V CDR1 and CDR2: SGHTA, FQGNSA. The V end was cut by 1 base, the J end by 5 bases, with 15 bases between. CDR3 DNA sequence: TGTGCCAGCAGCTTAGATGGGGGACTGGCTAACGAGCAGTACTTC. Its protein product is CASSLDGGLANEQYF. Full variable domain (rest looked up from reference TRBV7-2 and TRBJ2-7): GAGVSQSPSNKVTEKGKDVELRCDPISGHTALYWYRQSLGQGLEFLIYFQGNSAPDKSGLPSDRFSAERTGGSVSTLTIQRTQQEDSAVYLCASSLDGGLANEQYFGPGTRLTVT.

A single count supports this clonotype. The chain is built from TRBV6-5 and TRBJ2-2; 10 nucleotides line up with TRBD2. Trimming at V came to 5 bases and at J to 5 bases, leaving 8 bases not matched to a gene. Germline CDR1 MNHEY, CDR2 SVGAGI. The CDR3 extends over 16 amino acids. This chain's CDR3 is CASSRTLAGRTGELFF. The CDR3 DNA is TGTGCCAGCAGTCGGACACTAGCGGGAAGAACCGGGGAGCTGTTTTTT.

The J gene is TRBJ2-7, the V gene TRBV12-3 or TRBV12-4; D gene ambiguous. The CDR3 consists of 12 residues. Between the trimmed V and J ends, which lost 5 bases and 4 bases, there was a span of 9 bases. CDR3 sequence: CASSPEKYEQYF. Here the CDR3 DNA reads TGTGCCAGCAGTCCTGAAAAGTACGAGCAGTACTTC.